The 22 T cell receptor beta chains below were found in one sample sequenced in a study of cytomegalovirus exposure and HLA in healthy donors. Primers: 60 Vbeta forward and 13 Jbeta reverse. The assay was immunoSEQ multiplex PCR, and TCRdb's table has in-frame clones only and misses some. This sample yields 150,000 to 190,000 clones, of which approximately 77% are seen a single time; about 1.3% belongs to the top ten. The sample consisted of PBMCs. The receptors were gathered from a man between 18 and 29 years old in good health and CMV-seronegative.

J is TRBJ1-1 and V is TRBV2, with unresolved D. This CDR3 region has 16 residues. Deletions cut 7 bases from V and 4 bases from J, with 22 bases between. CDR1 is SNHLY and CDR2 is FYNNEI in the germline V gene. CDR3 amino acids: CASTPGNNWGGTEAFF. The DNA for the CDR3 is TGTGCCAGCACCCCTGGTAATAATTGGGGAGGCACTGAAGCTTTCTTT.

The V gene is TRBV4-3, the J gene TRBJ2-3, with 13 bases fitting TRBD2. Germline trimming cut 8 bases from V and 0 bases from J; bases unmatched to any gene: 2. The CDR3 consists of 15 residues. Germline CDR1 is LGHNA and CDR2 is YSLEER. The CDR3 DNA reads TGCGCCAGCGGGACTAGCGGGACTAGCACAGATACGCAGTATTTT. This encodes CASGTSGTSTDTQYF.

This rearrangement joins TRBV2 to TRBJ2-1, with 10 bases identical to TRBD1. The germline V gene has CDR1 SNHLY and CDR2 FYNNEI. There are 14 residues in the CDR3. Germline trimming cut 5 bases from V and 8 bases from J; bases unmatched to any gene: 6. CDR3 sequence (DNA): TGTGCCAGCAGTCCGACAGGGGGCAAGGATGAGCAGTTCTTC. Its translation is CASSPTGGKDEQFF.

V is TRBV27 and J is TRBJ1-5; D possibly corresponds to TRBD1 (5 bases). Germline V gene data show CDR1 as MNHEY and CDR2 as SMNVEV (reference sequence). The CDR3 is 18 residues long. Trimming removed 4 bases from V and 1 base from J, with 20 bases in between. Written as DNA, the CDR3 is TGTGCCAGCAGTTCCCTCGTGAGGCAGGGAGGGAGCAATCAGCCCCAGCATTTT. As protein: CASSSLVRQGGSNQPQHF.

The gene calls are TRBV27 and TRBJ2-7; 10 bases align to TRBD1. The CDR3 sequence is 15 residues long. Trimming cost V 5 bases and J 5 bases; bases outside gene matches: 9. CDR1 and CDR2 from the germline V gene are MNHEY and SMNVEV (reference sequence). The DNA of the CDR3 is TGTGCCAGCAGTCTCATAGGGACAGGGGACCACGAGCAGTACTTC. Its protein product is CASSLIGTGDHEQYF.

V is TRBV7-2 and J is TRBJ2-1, with TRBD2 identical over 8 bases. Germline lookup yields CDR1 SGHTA and CDR2 FQGNSA. The CDR3 has 17 residues. With 5 bases clipped from V and 8 bases from J, the junction kept 17 bases outside the gene matches. This CDR3 reads CASSPFGGGGQGHEQFF. CDR3 in DNA: TGTGCCAGCAGCCCCTTTGGTGGCGGGGGGCAGGGCCATGAGCAGTTCTTC.

This clone was seen a single time. This chain links TRBV27 with TRBJ1-1; weak D call: TRBD1 (6 bases). The CDR3 is made up of 15 amino acids. Trimming left V 5 bases short and J 3 bases short, with 16 bases between. CDR1 is MNHEY and CDR2 is SMNVEV in the germline V gene (reference sequence). The CDR3 loop reads CASSPKGAGDTEAFF. The CDR3 DNA sequence: TGTGCCAGCAGTCCCAAAGGAGCAGGGGACACTGAAGCTTTCTTT.

The chain is built from TRBV5-5 and TRBJ1-1; TRBD1 matches at 7 bases. Germline V gene data show CDR1 as SGHKS and CDR2 as YYEKEE (reference sequence). The CDR3 has 13 residues. With 4 bases clipped from V and 1 base from J, the junction kept 1 base outside the gene matches. The CDR3 coding sequence is TGTGCCAGCAGCCAGGGGGGGAACACTGAAGCTTTCTTT. Amino acid sequence: CASSQGGNTEAFF.

V and J are TRBV29-1 and TRBJ1-2; TRBD1 might be the D (5 bases). V shed 2 bases and J shed 6 bases, with 13 bases lying between them. This CDR3 has 13 amino acids. Germline V gene sequence: CDR1 SQVTM, CDR2 ANQGSEA. Written as DNA, the CDR3 is TGCAGCGTTGAAAACCCCTTGGGGCATGGCTACACCTTC. This translates into CSVENPLGHGYTF.

This chain connects TRBV7-6 to TRBJ2-7; 8 nucleotides align to TRBD2. V shed 4 bases and J 2 bases; nucleotides not matched to a gene: 13. Germline values: CDR1 SGHVS, CDR2 FNYEAQ. This CDR3 is built from 17 residues. The CDR3 DNA reads as TGTGCCAGCAGCTATAACCCCACTAGCGGAAGAACCTACGAGCAGTACTTC. It encodes CASSYNPTSGRTYEQYF.

The V gene is TRBV6-1, the J gene TRBJ2-3, with D hard to call. V lost 7 bases, J lost 9 bases, and 11 bases lay in between. The CDR3 runs to 11 residues. Germline CDR1 and CDR2: MNHNS and SASEGT. The CDR3 loop is CASKRGGTQYF. CDR3 in DNA: TGTGCCAGCAAAAGAGGCGGAACGCAGTATTTT.

This clone was counted a single time. The V and J genes are TRBV9 and TRBJ1-1; 8 bases fit TRBD1. Germline V lookup: CDR1 SGDLS, CDR2 YYNGEE. This CDR3 is built from 14 residues. V lost 4 bases, J lost 8 bases, and 10 bases stayed unmatched. The CDR3 region has the DNA TGTGCCAGCAGCCCCTGGACAGGGAAAACGGAAGCTTTCTTT. This translates into CASSPWTGKTEAFF.

The chain uses TRBV6-5 and TRBJ2-7, with D possibly being TRBD2 (6 bases). The CDR3 contains 15 residues. Trimming cost V 6 bases and J 3 bases, with 18 bases left between them. Germline V gives CDR1 MNHEY, CDR2 SVGAGI. The CDR3 sequence: CASSSSWRADYEQYF. In DNA form, the CDR3 reads TGTGCCAGCAGCTCCTCATGGAGGGCAGACTACGAGCAGTACTTC.

This chain connects TRBV6-6 to TRBJ2-3; 10 positions match TRBD2. The germline CDR1 and CDR2 sequences are MNHNY and SVGAGI (reference sequence). The CDR3 contains 14 residues. Germline trimming cut 10 bases from V and 4 bases from J; bases unmatched to any gene: 8. In DNA form, the CDR3 reads TGTGCCACAGCAAGCGGGAGGGACTCAGATACGCAGTATTTT. It yields the protein CATASGRDSDTQYF.

This chain uses TRBV18 with TRBJ1-2; no clear D gene. Germline values: CDR1 KGHSH, CDR2 LQKENI. This CDR3 contains 14 residues. The V and J ends lost 2 bases and 3 bases respectively, with 10 bases between them. The CDR3 spells CASSPVSADYGYTF. The CDR3 DNA is TGTGCCAGCTCACCAGTTTCGGCGGACTATGGCTACACCTTC.

The chain couples TRBV28 to TRBJ1-3; no firm D call. The V and J ends lost 6 bases and 0 bases respectively, with 3 bases between them. This CDR3 spans 12 amino acids. CDR1 is MDHEN and CDR2 is SYDVKM in the germline V gene. The DNA of the CDR3 is TGTGCCAGCAGCCGCTCTGGAAACACCATATATTTT. Translating gives CASSRSGNTIYF.

Only a few counts were recorded for this clone. The chain employs TRBV11-3 and TRBJ2-2, with 7 bases fitting TRBD2. The CDR3 loop spans 17 amino acids. V lost 5 bases and J lost 2; bases outside the gene matches: 11. From germline, CDR1 is SGHNT and CDR2 YENEEA. The CDR3 bases are TGTGCCAGCAGCCGGTCCGTCCTAGCGGTAAACACCGGGGAGCTGTTTTTT. Its protein product is CASSRSVLAVNTGELFF.

The chain couples TRBV4-1 to TRBJ1-5; TRBD1 might be the D (5 bases). Germline V gene data show CDR1 as MGHRA and CDR2 as YSYEKL. V was clipped by 0 bases and J by 4 bases, with 13 bases between them. The CDR3 runs to 16 residues. CDR3 protein: CASSQDGGTGNQPQHF. The CDR3 bases are TGCGCCAGCAGCCAAGATGGGGGGACGGGGAATCAGCCCCAGCATTTT.

The chain couples TRBV19 to TRBJ2-3; 7 bases are shared with TRBD1. Germline-derived CDR1 and CDR2 are LNHDA and SQIVND (reference sequence). CDR3 length: 14 amino acids. The V gene end was trimmed by 3 bases and the J gene end by 0 bases; junction bases not matched to a gene: 0. CDR3 residues: CASSMDRSTDTQYF. CDR3 in DNA: TGTGCCAGTAGTATGGACAGGAGCACAGATACGCAGTATTTT.

CDR3 residues: CASSFRQKGEAFF. The CDR3, as DNA: TGTGCCAGCAGTTTCCGCCAAAAGGGGGAAGCTTTCTTT. The gene calls are TRBV27 and TRBJ1-1; D is perhaps TRBD1 (5 bases). The V and J ends lost 3 bases and 8 bases respectively, with 13 bases between them. Germline V lookup: CDR1 MNHEY, CDR2 SMNVEV (reference sequence). The length of the CDR3 is 13 residues.

The chain joins TRBV6-1 to TRBJ2-7; TRBD1 agrees at 7 bases. Germline CDR1 is MNHNS and CDR2 is SASEGT. With V trimmed by 2 bases and J by 2 bases, 12 bases remained unmatched. CDR3 size: 17 residues. CDR3 bases: TGTGCCAGCAGTGAAACAATGGGGACAGAGTTGGCCTACGAGCAGTACTTC. It encodes CASSETMGTELAYEQYF.

V and J are TRBV9 and TRBJ1-2; maybe TRBD1 (5 bases). Germline CDR1 reads SGDLS; CDR2 reads YYNGEE. Between the trimmed V and J ends, which lost 3 bases and 4 bases, there was a span of 13 bases. This CDR3 is built from 14 residues. The CDR3 nucleotides are TGTGCCAGCAGCGCACCCGGAGGGGCCTATGGCTACACCTTC. Translated, it gives CASSAPGGAYGYTF.